This TCR beta chain comes out of a study of T-cell memory formation after mild COVID-19. Whole-study findings and limits: Contracting clones, day 15 to 85, had balanced CD4/CD8, and later expanders favored CD4+.

This clonotype was seen a handful of times. Its antigen remains unknown. TCRdb analysed the 5' RACE reads with MiXCR anew, one entry per CDR3 protein. The table lists approximately 180,000 distinct CDR3 sequences, roughly 17% of them singletons. The V and J ends lost 1 base and 4 bases respectively, with 11 bases between them. The germline gives CDR1 MGHRA, CDR2 YSYEKL. The CDR3 is made up of 15 amino acids. The chain carries TRBV4-1 and TRBJ2-1; D uncertain. The TCR originated in an adult woman who had mild COVID-19 (a few samples of this study predate the infection). Cell type and time point are not known. The specimen sequenced was PBMCs or a T cell subset sorted from them (not recorded which). This CDR3 reads CASSQGMGLYNEQFF. DNA of the CDR3: TGCGCCAGCAGCCAAGGTATGGGCCTATACAATGAGCAGTTCTTC.